This TCR beta chain originates from a study of response to subunit inactivated influenza vaccine (dated by TCRdb to the late 2010s). For context, the study as a whole: Deep quantitative profiling of the T cell receptor repertoire was used in the study to follow responses to a trivalent subunit inactivated influenza vaccine. The full study reports these points: According to the authors, only a limited number of new T cells may be recruited by each seasonal influenza vaccination.

This specimen's time point label, per the study, means: around 47 days after influenza vaccine administration. This clonotype appeared a few times. This clone's antigen is unknown. The record has no base qualities; no much larger clone is one base away. Including cysteine and phenylalanine, the CDR3 has 15 amino acids. Only the CDR3 region is kept as DNA, spanning 45 bases read in frame from base 1. V is cut by 5 bases and J by 2 bases, and the space between the germline ends is 16 bases. Libraries were built with RT-PCR. The data were produced on an Illumina HiSeq 2500. The public sequencing data were trimmed at Q25 with fastp and processed into clonotypes with MiXCR by TCRdb, which kept only in-frame beta chains. Rows matching on CDR3 protein sequence are summarized as one entry with the most common DNA and genes. This sample gives around 150,000 distinct CDR3 sequences in total; roughly 10% of them show up just once. The ten largest clones represent around 12% of the sample.

Sequencing was performed on non-naive T cells sorted from PBMCs, taken roughly 47 days after vaccination. The cell subset or site label here, explained by the study, means: memory T cell fraction. This TCR came from a man aged 45 to 65 who received an inactivated influenza vaccine. Donor details come from another sample of the same person, matched by shared clones. In this chain, TRBV12-3 or TRBV12-4 is recombined with TRBJ2-7; matching of 6 bases hints at TRBD2 as the D gene. The nucleotide sequence is TGTGCCAGCAGTAAGGGACTCACCGAAACCTACGAGCAGTACTTC. Its translation reads: CASSKGLTETYEQYF.